Described below is a single TCR beta chain sequence and its context. Its matching antigen is unknown. Data came from immunoSEQ multiplex PCR; TCRdb stores just in-frame clones and leaves some out. The table includes 160,000 or so clones, just over 90% detected once. The data stem from a study of T cell responses to AZD1222 COVID-19 vaccine. Whole-study findings and limits: Researchers report vaccine-associated CD4 TCRs spanning spike, with dominance at 160-218 and 743-854.

Germline-derived CDR1 and CDR2 are MNHNS and SASEGT. V gave up 0 bases and J gave up 0 bases, with 14 bases separating them. This CDR3 region has 18 residues. The chain recombines TRBV6-1 with TRBJ2-2; no clear D gene. Source: peripheral blood, taken 28 days after the second AZD1222 dose. This TCR came from an adult who received the AZD1222 COVID-19 vaccine. CDR3 sequence: CASSEAKRSATNTGELFF. Written as DNA, the CDR3 is TGTGCCAGCAGTGAAGCGAAAAGGTCGGCTACGAACACCGGGGAGCTGTTTTTT.